Presented here are 31 T cell receptor beta chains from one specimen sequenced in a study of T cell clonality in common variable immunodeficiency. Assay: immunoSEQ multiplex PCR; the TCRdb copy retains only in-frame clones and omits some. Sampling found about 34,000 clones, none seen once. No antigen has been identified for these receptors. Findings of the study overall: Common variable immunodeficiency TCR beta sequences reportedly had fewer deletions and N-nucleotide insertions.

Sequenced sample: peripheral blood mononuclear cells. Source of these receptors: a human donor with common variable immunodeficiency.

This clone showed up many times. The read ends 3 residues early relative to the CDR3; the germline J gene fills the gap. The chain carries TRBV7-2 and TRBJ1-2; 7 bases match TRBD1. The germline gives CDR1 SGHTA, CDR2 FQGNSA. Trimming removed 5 bases from V and 4 bases from J; junction bases left unmatched: 4. The CDR3 contains 13 residues. The part of the CDR3 DNA that was read is TGTGCCAGCAGCCCACAGGGGTCCTATGGC. As protein: CASSPQGSYG. The CDR3 in full is CASSPQGSYGYTF.

There are a few counts of this clone. The sequence runs out 3 residues before the end of the CDR3; the remainder is reconstructed from the germline J gene. The chain is built from TRBV20-1 and TRBJ1-6, with D tentatively TRBD1 (6 bases). CDR3 length: 16 residues. Germline V lookup: CDR1 DFQATT, CDR2 SNEGSKA (reference sequence). Trimming stripped 0 bases from V and 3 bases from J, with 12 bases between. The sequenced CDR3 bases are TGCAGTGCTAGAGAGGAACAGGGAGACTATAATTCACCC. Translating it yields CSAREEQGDYNSP. The whole CDR3 reads CSAREEQGDYNSPLHF.

This clone is medium-sized. The read terminates 3 residues ahead of where the CDR3 ends, so the germline J gene completes it. The V and J genes are TRBV28 and TRBJ1-2; 7 bases fit TRBD1. CDR1 MDHEN and CDR2 SYDVKM come from the germline V gene. This CDR3 spans 14 amino acids. The trim removed 6 bases at V and 7 bases at J, leaving 11 bases unmatched. The CDR3 reads CASSSTGGGFGYTF. The sequenced part of the CDR3 DNA is TGTGCCAGCAGCTCAACGGGAGGGGGCTTTGGC.

This clone has ten or more counts. The read terminates 3 residues before the CDR3 end, so the remaining end is supplied by the germline J gene. The chain uses TRBV18 and TRBJ2-7; a weak D match, TRBD2 (7 bases). Germline loops: CDR1 KGHSH, CDR2 LQKENI. The ends were cut back, 4 bases at V and 5 bases at J, with 21 bases in the middle. This CDR3 has 16 residues. The CDR3 bases that were read are TGTGCCAGCTCACGCACTCCCGGGGGGCGATTAGACGAG. It yields the protein CASSRTPGGRLDE. The CDR3 in its entirety is CASSRTPGGRLDEQYF.

This clone was found many times. The CDR3 end is not reached by the read, which stops 3 residues before it; the germline J gene fills it in. V is TRBV12-3 or TRBV12-4 and J is TRBJ2-7; D gene ambiguous. The CDR3 spans 12 residues. The germline V and J ends were trimmed by 11 bases and 2 bases, with 13 bases remaining between them. The CDR3 spells CAAGRNPYEQYF. Incomplete CDR3 DNA: TGTGCCGCCGGCAGGAATCCCTACGAG.

In its sample, this clone ranks as medium-sized. The DNA ends 3 residues before the CDR3 does, and the rest of the CDR3 is filled in from the germline J gene. The chain links TRBV15 to TRBJ1-5; 8 bases agree with TRBD1. Germline lookup yields CDR1 LNHNV and CDR2 YYDKDF (reference sequence). Trimming removed 5 bases from V and 1 base from J; junction bases left unmatched: 4. This CDR3 comprises 15 residues. CDR3 DNA, as far as it was read: TGTGCCACCAGCCAGACAGGGGAGAGCAATCAGCCC. It encodes CATSQTGESNQP. The whole CDR3 is CATSQTGESNQPQHF.

This clone was counted ten times or more. An end of the junction does not agree with germline; a read error may underlie this. The CDR3 is cut off 3 residues early in the read; its end comes from the germline J gene. This chain links TRBV4-2 with TRBJ1-6, with D perhaps TRBD1 (6 bases). The CDR3 is 15 residues long. Looked up from germline, CDR1 is LGHNA and CDR2 is YNFKEQ. Incomplete CDR3 DNA: TGCGCCAGCAGCCAACTGGCAGGGGATTATTCACCC. Protein: CASSQLAGDYSP. The full CDR3 is CASSQLAGDYSPLHF.

This clone was seen repeatedly, ten times or more. The CDR3 is cut off 3 residues early in the read; its end comes from the germline J gene. The rearrangement uses TRBV19 and TRBJ2-2; D may be TRBD2 (6 bases). With 2 bases removed from V and 7 bases from J, the gap between germline ends came to 8 bases. Per germline, CDR1 LNHDA and CDR2 SQIVND (reference sequence). The CDR3 runs 13 residues. CDR3 sequence reads: CASSIRGVGELFF. The CDR3 DNA, read in part, is TGTGCCAGTAGTATACGCGGGGTCGGGGAG. The entire variable domain, with the rest obtained from reference TRBV19 and TRBJ2-2, is as follows: DGGITQSPKYLFRKEGQNVTLSCEQNLNHDAMYWYRQDPGQGLRLIYYSQIVNDFQKGDIAEGYSVSREKKESFPLTVTSAQKNPTAFYLCASSIRGVGELFFGEGSRLTVL.

CDR3 DNA, as far as it was read: TGTGCCAGCATTTACTTTCTGGGGGGTTCGACTGAA. Translated: CASIYFLGGSTE. The whole CDR3 region reads CASIYFLGGSTEAFF. The rearrangement links TRBV2 to TRBJ1-1; a possible D gene is TRBD1 (5 bases). The sequence runs out 3 residues before the end of the CDR3; the remainder is reconstructed from the germline J gene. Trimming stripped 7 bases from V and 5 bases from J, with 20 bases between. The CDR3 has 15 amino acids. In germline, CDR1 is SNHLY, CDR2 FYNNEI.

This clone was picked up a small number of times. The read is 3 residues too short to cover the CDR3 end, so that end is filled in from the germline J gene. The chain is built from TRBV7-3 and TRBJ2-1; TRBD2 aligns across 11 bases. CDR1 and CDR2 (germline): SGHTA, FQGTGA. This CDR3 region has 14 residues. Trimming cost V 5 bases and J 9 bases; bases outside gene matches: 6. The CDR3 is CASSLGTSGGEQFF. Partial CDR3 DNA: TGTGCCAGCAGCCTTGGGACTAGCGGCGGTGAG.

This clone has a count of ten or more. Read sequence stops 3 residues before the CDR3 end, and the germline J gene provides the missing end. This rearrangement joins TRBV7-6 to TRBJ2-5; TRBD1 agrees at 7 bases. After removal of 4 bases from V and 6 bases from J, the junction contained 14 bases not matched to a gene. Germline CDR1 is SGHVS and CDR2 is FNYEAQ. The CDR3 runs 16 residues. The DNA read from the CDR3 is TGTGCCAGCAGCTCGACCCCGACAGGGACCCGGAAGACC. Amino acid sequence: CASSSTPTGTRKT. The whole CDR3 protein reads CASSSTPTGTRKTQYF.

This clone was observed a handful of times. Read sequence stops 3 residues before the CDR3 end, and the germline J gene provides the missing end. The rearrangement joins TRBV13 to TRBJ1-2, with 9 bases aligning to TRBD1. Trimming took 4 bases from V and 2 from J; bases not matched to a gene: 8. Looked up from germline, CDR1 is PRHDT and CDR2 is FYEKMQ (reference sequence). CDR3 length equals 16 residues. The CDR3: CASSSRRDRENYGYTF. Incomplete CDR3 DNA: TGTGCCAGCAGCTCACGTCGGGACAGGGAAAACTATGGC.

This clone has only a few counts. Sequencing ends 3 residues short of the CDR3 end; the germline J gene provides the rest. The chain links TRBV2 to TRBJ2-3; 11 bases line up with TRBD2. Germline V gene lookup returns CDR1 SNHLY and CDR2 FYNNEI. The junction had 4 bases not matched to a gene; V was cut back by 7 bases and J by 7 bases. CDR3 size: 13 residues. CDR3: CASTLTSGNTQYF. The covered CDR3 bases are TGTGCCAGCACCCTGACTAGCGGGAATACG.

This clone was counted at least ten times. Read coverage stops 3 residues before the CDR3 terminus; the germline J gene supplies the remainder. The genes are TRBV19 and TRBJ2-3, with 12 bases matching TRBD2. Losses at the gene ends were 7 bases for V and 6 bases for J; bases not matched to a gene: 11. Germline V CDR1 and CDR2: LNHDA, SQIVND (reference sequence). This CDR3 has 16 residues. CDR3 DNA (partial): TGTGCCAGTACCTCGACTAGCGGGAGTATTAAGGATACG. Encoded protein: CASTSTSGSIKDT. From start to end, the CDR3 is CASTSTSGSIKDTQYF.

This clone was detected only a few times. The CDR3 is cut off 3 residues early in the read; its end comes from the germline J gene. V usage is TRBV7-2 and J usage is TRBJ2-3; TRBD2 aligns across 11 bases. The CDR3 has 14 amino acids. Germline V gives CDR1 SGHTA, CDR2 FQGNSA. The trim removed 3 bases at V and 6 bases at J, leaving 2 bases unmatched. The CDR3 DNA, read in part, is TGTGCCAGCAGCTTGGGACTAGCGGCGGATACG. Translating it yields CASSLGLAADT. The CDR3 as a whole reads CASSLGLAADTQYF.

In regard to this clone: The read terminates 3 residues before the CDR3 end, so the remaining end is supplied by the germline J gene. V usage is TRBV7-3 and J usage is TRBJ2-7; 11 bases fit TRBD2. The CDR3 runs 16 residues. Trimming cost V 5 bases and J 6 bases; bases outside gene matches: 12. Germline V gives CDR1 SGHTA, CDR2 FQGTGA. The CDR3 bases that were read are TGTGCCAGCAGCCCAACTAGCGGGAGCTTTCAGGGCGAG. It yields the protein CASSPTSGSFQGE. The CDR3 in its entirety is CASSPTSGSFQGEQYF.

This clone was observed at least ten times. The read stops 3 residues short of the end of the CDR3; the missing end is completed from the germline J gene. The chain is built from TRBV2 and TRBJ2-3; 9 bases are shared with TRBD1. The CDR3 has 15 residues. Trimming cost V 3 bases and J 4 bases; bases outside gene matches: 5. Germline loops: CDR1 SNHLY, CDR2 FYNNEI. Here the CDR3 reads CASSDGGQGSDTQYF. The part of the CDR3 DNA that was read is TGTGCCAGCAGTGATGGGGGACAGGGTTCAGATACG. Together with reference TRBV2 and TRBJ2-3, the CDR3 gives the full variable domain: EPEVTQTPSHQVTQMGQEVILRCVPISNHLYFYWYRQILGQKVEFLVSFYNNEISEKSEIFDDQFSVERPDGSNFTLKIRSTKLEDSAMYFCASSDGGQGSDTQYFGPGTRLTVL.

Worth noting for this clone: The observed sequence ends 3 residues before the CDR3 terminus, with the missing tail filled in from the germline J gene. The V gene is TRBV30, the J gene TRBJ2-5; D unclear. Germline values: CDR1 GTSNPN, CDR2 SVGIG (reference sequence). Trimming removed 1 base at V and 6 bases at J, with 15 bases between. This CDR3 is 14 amino acids long. CDR3 bases read: TGTGCCTGGAGTGGGCCGGTTAGCAATAAGACC. Its protein is CAWSGPVSNKT. The CDR3 in full is CAWSGPVSNKTQYF.

Of note for this clone: The read terminates 3 residues before the CDR3 end, so the remaining end is supplied by the germline J gene. The chain recombines TRBV18 with TRBJ2-3, with TRBD1 matching over 8 bases. The CDR3 spans 15 residues. V shed 8 bases and J 2 bases; nucleotides not matched to a gene: 9. Germline CDR1 reads KGHSH; CDR2 reads LQKENI. CDR3 region: CASTLTGVYTDTQYF. CDR3 DNA, as far as it was read: TGTGCCAGCACACTGACAGGGGTCTACACAGATACG.

This clone was observed many times. The read ends 3 residues early relative to the CDR3; the germline J gene fills the gap. This chain uses TRBV6-2 or TRBV6-3 with TRBJ1-5, with D perhaps TRBD1 (5 bases). The CDR3 has 15 amino acids. Trimming left V 6 bases short and J 7 bases short, with 19 bases between. Germline CDR1 reads MNHEY; CDR2 reads SVGEGT. Incomplete CDR3 DNA: TGTGCCAGCAGATCGGCCCGGGGGAGGTACCAGCCC. Translating it yields CASRSARGRYQP. The CDR3 in full is CASRSARGRYQPQHF.

This clone was picked up many times. The CDR3 end is not reached by the read, which stops 3 residues before it; the germline J gene fills it in. This chain joins TRBV30 and TRBJ1-1, with D hard to call. Germline V CDR1 and CDR2: GTSNPN, SVGIG (reference sequence). The CDR3 contains 12 residues. Trimming removed 3 bases from V and 1 base from J, with 6 bases in between. The CDR3 sequence is CAWRNTNTEAFF. The DNA read from the CDR3 is TGTGCCTGGAGAAACACGAACACTGAA.

This clone was picked up a small number of times. The CDR3 end lies 3 residues beyond the end of the read and is filled in from the germline J gene. The rearrangement joins TRBV7-9 to TRBJ1-2, with D possibly being TRBD1 (6 bases). This CDR3 comprises 12 residues. The ends were cut back, 7 bases at V and 4 bases at J, with 10 bases in the middle. CDR1 is SEHNR and CDR2 is FQNEAQ in the germline V gene (reference sequence). CDR3 bases read: TGTGCCAGCACAACAGGGATCTATGGC. Protein: CASTTGIYG. The whole CDR3 protein is CASTTGIYGYTF.

There are many counts of this clone. The CDR3 extends 3 residues past the end of the read, so its final part is completed from the germline J gene. The chain recombines TRBV20-1 with TRBJ2-5; a weak D match, TRBD2 (5 bases). From germline, CDR1 is DFQATT and CDR2 SNEGSKA (reference sequence). Deletions cut 6 bases from V and 4 bases from J, with 12 bases between. The CDR3 is made up of 12 amino acids. Incomplete CDR3 DNA: TGCAGTGCCCCTGCTAGCCCAGAGACC. The encoded protein is CSAPASPET. The whole CDR3 is CSAPASPETQYF.

About this clone: The read ends 3 residues shy of where the CDR3 ends; the end is completed using the germline J gene. V and J are TRBV11-3 and TRBJ2-7; 8 nucleotides agree with TRBD1. J gave up 5 bases and V 4 bases, and 1 base lay outside the gene matches. Germline values: CDR1 SGHNT, CDR2 YENEEA. The CDR3 extends over 12 amino acids. CDR3 bases read: TGTGCCAGCAGCTCAGGGGGCCACGAG. It codes for CASSSGGHE. The complete CDR3 protein is CASSSGGHEQYF.

This clone was seen repeatedly, ten times or more. Read coverage stops 3 residues before the CDR3 terminus; the germline J gene supplies the remainder. This chain joins TRBV7-6 and TRBJ2-5, with D perhaps TRBD2 (6 bases). The CDR3 is made up of 17 amino acids. The germline V gene has CDR1 SGHVS and CDR2 FNYEAQ. Trimming removed 1 base from V and 0 bases from J, with 15 bases in between. Partial CDR3 DNA: TGTGCCAGCAGCTTAGTTTCGGAGGGGTGGTACCAAGAGACC. It specifies CASSLVSEGWYQET. The CDR3, in full, reads CASSLVSEGWYQETQYF.

This clone has a handful of counts. The CDR3 goes on 3 residues after the read ends, and that part is filled in from the germline J gene. The chain carries TRBV19 and TRBJ1-2; 9 bases are shared with TRBD1. The J segment lost 3 bases and the V segment lost 4 bases, leaving 6 bases of the junction unmatched. Per the germline V gene, CDR1 is LNHDA and CDR2 is SQIVND (reference sequence). The CDR3 is 15 amino acids. The CDR3 DNA, read in part, is TGTGCCAGTAGTACGGGACAGGGTAATTACTATGGC. Its translation: CASSTGQGNYYG. The whole CDR3 sequence is CASSTGQGNYYGYTF. The entire variable domain, with the rest obtained from reference TRBV19 and TRBJ1-2, is as follows: DGGITQSPKYLFRKEGQNVTLSCEQNLNHDAMYWYRQDPGQGLRLIYYSQIVNDFQKGDIAEGYSVSREKKESFPLTVTSAQKNPTAFYLCASSTGQGNYYGYTFGSGTRLTVV.

This clone was seen many times. The CDR3 goes on 3 residues after the read ends, and that part is filled in from the germline J gene. The chain links TRBV11-2 to TRBJ2-2; D is unresolved. Per germline, CDR1 SGHAT and CDR2 FQNNGV. V gave up 5 bases and J gave up 0 bases, with 7 bases separating them. The CDR3 has 14 residues. The sequenced part of the CDR3 DNA is TGTGCCAGCAGCCCGAACACGAACACCGGGGAG. Protein: CASSPNTNTGE. In full, the CDR3 reads CASSPNTNTGELFF.

About this clone itself: The read is 3 residues too short to cover the CDR3 end, so that end is filled in from the germline J gene. The V and J genes are TRBV11-3 and TRBJ2-1; 16 bases are a match to TRBD2. CDR1 and CDR2 (germline): SGHNT, YENEEA. V dropped 5 bases and J dropped 9; count of bases not matched to a gene: 4. This CDR3 contains 15 residues. CDR3 bases read: TGTGCCAGCAGCCGGGGACTAGCGGGGGGGGTTGAG. It translates to CASSRGLAGGVE. The full CDR3 protein is CASSRGLAGGVEQFF. Complete variable domain (other parts from reference TRBV11-3 and TRBJ2-1): EAGVVQSPRYKIIEKKQPVAFWCNPISGHNTLYWYLQNLGQGPELLIRYENEEAVDDSQLPKDRFSAERLKGVDSTLKIQPAELGDSAVYLCASSRGLAGGVEQFFGPGTRLTVL.

This clone was picked up many times. The read gets to within 3 residues of the CDR3 end, and the germline J gene fills in the rest. The chain couples TRBV11-3 to TRBJ1-1; 7 nucleotides agree with TRBD1. V trimming: 3 bases; J trimming: 6 bases; junction bases outside the gene matches: 7. CDR3 length: 14 residues. Germline V gene data show CDR1 as SGHNT and CDR2 as YENEEA. CDR3 amino acids: CASSLDRRTPEAFF. The CDR3 bases that were read are TGTGCCAGCAGCTTGGACAGGAGGACCCCTGAA.

A few counts support this clone. Incomplete CDR3 DNA: TGTGCCAGCAGTTCAACAGGGACTGGGGCCAACGTC. Its protein product is CASSSTGTGANV. The complete CDR3 reads CASSSTGTGANVLTF. The chain has TRBV2 and TRBJ2-6, with D tentatively TRBD1 (6 bases). The sequence runs out 3 residues before the end of the CDR3; the remainder is reconstructed from the germline J gene. The germline CDR1 and CDR2 sequences are SNHLY and FYNNEI. Trimming removed 5 bases from V and 2 bases from J, with 10 bases in between. The CDR3 consists of 15 residues. The full variable domain, rest sourced from reference TRBV2 and TRBJ2-6, is EPEVTQTPSHQVTQMGQEVILRCVPISNHLYFYWYRQILGQKVEFLVSFYNNEISEKSEIFDDQFSVERPDGSNFTLKIRSTKLEDSAMYFCASSSTGTGANVLTFGAGSRLTVL.

This clone came up a few times. Read coverage stops 3 residues before the CDR3 terminus; the germline J gene supplies the remainder. This chain joins TRBV7-9 and TRBJ1-2, with D tentatively TRBD1 (5 bases). The length of the CDR3 is 14 residues. Per germline, CDR1 SEHNR and CDR2 FQNEAQ (reference sequence). The sequenced part of the CDR3 DNA is TGTGCCAGCAGCTTAACTACACAGGAGAGGGGC. Its protein product is CASSLTTQERG. The full-length CDR3 reads as CASSLTTQERGYTF.